This T cell receptor beta chain was sequenced in a study of blood T cell repertoires in COVID-19 (TCRdb year 2020). Turning to the overall study: The collaborator samples originated in the United States, Italy and Spain and spanned the acute and convalescent phases of COVID-19. The prospective study material was composed of cDNA or gDNA derived from T cells, B-cell-depleted T cells, or PBMCs. Deeply sampled blood TCRbeta repertoires from subjects exposed to, actively infected with, or recovered from COVID-19 were included in the dataset. The repertoires were released in a freely available public database intended as a resource for research on the immune response to SARS-CoV-2. The samples were drawn from the first 160 participants of the ongoing ImmuneRACE study and from 950 to 1,500 subjects provided by 6 global collaborators. Sample metadata almost always included a de-identified subject ID, COVID-19 status, age in years and sex. Where HLA class I and class II types were available, the types were taken from metadata supplied by the sample provider, not from assay-based typing. Broad study findings and their caveats: The amount of clinical and demographic metadata varied by source and participant and was provided uncurated.

Of note for this clone: Its target antigen remains unknown. Per-nucleotide qualities are absent, and no much larger clonotype sits a single base away.

From the cysteine up to the phenylalanine, the CDR3 has a length of 14 residues. Of all the DNA, just the CDR3 is kept, 42 bases in frame from base 1. The germline V gene encodes CDR1 MNHEY and CDR2 SMNVEV (reference sequence). The trim is 3 bases for V and 2 bases for J, with a gap of 11 bases between the germline ends. The immunoSEQ Assay, a bias-controlled multiplex PCR, was used to amplify TCRbeta CDR3 regions from genomic DNA. In the source study's methods: Nucleated cell counts per sample were estimated from amplification of reference gene primers within the assay. Sequence reads were collapsed and filtered to measure the absolute abundance of every unique TCRbeta CDR3 rearrangement. For each sample, productive Simpson clonality was calculated as the square root of Simpson's diversity index across productive rearrangements. TCRdb carries this immuneACCESS record with in-frame sequences only. Its versions omit some clonotypes, under half of them owing to an unresolved V gene in the studies checked, with the rest unexplained. The V and J calls and the clone size are those of that table, but D and trimming were determined from the DNA. A total of around 200,000 clones appear in this sample, around nine tenths of them only once. The ten biggest clones cover about 4% of the sample.

Whole blood was collected in K2EDTA tubes by collaborating institutions according to the institutions' own protocols. For TCRbeta analysis, collaborators shipped samples as frozen whole blood, isolated PBMCs, or DNA extracted from either of those sample types. The clonotype originates from a man younger than 35 with active or convalescent COVID-19. Sequencing was performed on peripheral blood. The chain is made from TRBV27 and TRBJ2-7, with the D gene not confidently named. The CDR3 region: CASSFRLGTYEQYF. The nucleotides read TGTGCCAGCAGTTTCCGGCTAGGAACCTACGAGCAGTACTTC.